The entry that follows covers one T cell receptor beta chain sequence. Germline loops: CDR1 SGHTA, CDR2 FQGTGA. Trimming took off 4 bases at V and 6 bases at J, with 10 bases between the two ends. The CDR3 sequence is 13 residues long. How the authors handled the data: It was from reference gene primer amplification that nucleated cell counts were estimated. Sequencing used immunoSEQ multiplex PCR; TCRdb keeps in-frame clones, though not all of them. That table is the source of V, J and clone size, and D and trimming were worked out from the DNA. The table lists around 250,000 clones, approximately 84% of them singletons, with under 2% in the top ten. The data were obtained in a study of blood T cell repertoires in COVID-19. Study as a whole: Sites in the United States, Italy and Spain provided acute and convalescent COVID-19 samples. In each case, the material was cDNA or gDNA derived from T cells, B-cell-depleted T cells, or PBMCs.

This clonotype originated in a woman older than 75 with acute or convalescent COVID-19. The material sequenced was peripheral blood. The chain recombines TRBV7-3 with TRBJ2-1; D not certain. Written as DNA, the CDR3 is TGTGCCAGCAGCTCGACTGCCGTCAATGAGCAGTTCTTC. Its protein is CASSSTAVNEQFF.